The source of this T cell receptor beta chain is a study of blood T cells in healthy people across ages. Overall study findings and caveats: Across samples, TCR beta diversity tracked strongly with naive T cell percentage. Measured against age, TCR beta diversity per million T cells decreased in a roughly linear manner.

A second PCR, run for about 6 to 12 cycles, used a sample-barcoded 5' primer plus a J-beta primer mix. Sequencing of every sample gave 3 million or more CDR3-containing paired-end reads. TCRdb re-derived calls from the 5' RACE reads in MiXCR, one entry per CDR3 protein. The sample consists of approximately 1.5 million distinct CDR3 sequences, around 36% of them appearing once. The CDR3 sequence is 13 residues long. Trimming removed 3 bases from V and 5 bases from J, with 10 bases in between. Germline CDR1 reads MNHNY; CDR2 reads SVGAGI (reference sequence). This clonotype was observed a few times. What it recognizes is unknown.

This TCR was sampled from a woman between 25 and 40 years old in good health. This rearrangement joins TRBV6-6 to TRBJ1-1; D is ambiguous. Sequencing was performed on blood. Here the CDR3 reads CASSYPDGTEAFF. Here the CDR3 DNA reads TGTGCCAGCAGTTATCCCGACGGTACTGAAGCTTTCTTT.